This passage covers 27 T cell receptor beta chains from one sample sequenced in a study of blood T cell repertoires in COVID-19. TCRdb's copy holds only in-frame clones and misses some; the assay was immunoSEQ multiplex PCR. The sample lists roughly 97,000 clones; 85% to 90% were seen once. Sequencing was done on a sample of peripheral blood. The receptors were gathered from a human donor in a cohort sampled during active COVID-19.

The rearrangement uses TRBV10-2 and TRBJ2-2, with 9 bases that match TRBD2. Trimming removed 8 bases from V and 5 bases from J; junction bases left unmatched: 3. CDR1 is WSHSY and CDR2 is SAAADI in the germline V gene. This CDR3 is built from 13 residues. CDR3 nucleotide sequence: TGCGCCAGCCGGCTAGCGGGAACCGGGGAGCTGTTTTTT. Protein: CASRLAGTGELFF.

V gene TRBV18 combines with J gene TRBJ1-2; possible D gene TRBD1, 5 bases. This CDR3 comprises 14 residues. Germline CDR1 reads KGHSH; CDR2 reads LQKENI. Trimming took 2 bases from V and 8 from J, leaving 15 bases between them. This CDR3 is CASSPLTAGGGYTF. DNA for the CDR3: TGTGCCAGCTCACCATTGACGGCCGGGGGGGGCTACACCTTC.

V gene TRBV4-2 combines with J gene TRBJ2-7, with TRBD2 matching over 8 bases. Germline CDR1 and CDR2: LGHNA and YNFKEQ. This CDR3 region has 15 residues. The ends lost 3 bases at V and 0 bases at J; junction bases unmatched: 4. This CDR3 reads CASSQPAGDSYEQYF. The CDR3 nucleotides read TGTGCCAGCAGCCAGCCAGCGGGGGACTCCTACGAGCAGTACTTC.

J is TRBJ2-1 and V is TRBV10-3; D is perhaps TRBD2 (5 bases). The CDR3 has 16 amino acids. CDR1 and CDR2 (germline): ENHRY, SYGVKD. V dropped 3 bases and J dropped 5 bases, with 17 bases sitting between them. CDR3 region: CAISEGSIRGNNEQFF. In DNA form, the CDR3 reads TGTGCCATCAGTGAAGGGAGCATTCGAGGAAACAATGAGCAGTTCTTC.

This clone was detected only a few times. The rearrangement links TRBV7-9 to TRBJ2-1; D not resolved. The CDR3 has 15 residues. The V gene's germline CDR1 is SEHNR and CDR2 FQNEAQ (reference sequence). Trimming shortened V by 1 base and J by 5 bases, and 12 bases separated the two germline ends. CDR3 coding DNA: TGTGCCAGCAGCTTAGGCCATGACATGAACAATGAGCAGTTCTTC. Amino acids: CASSLGHDMNNEQFF. Supplemented by reference TRBV7-9 and TRBJ2-1, the full variable domain reads DTGVSQNPRHKITKRGQNVTFRCDPISEHNRLYWYRQTLGQGPEFLTYFQNEAQLEKSRLLSDRFSAERPKGSFSTLEIQRTEQGDSAMYLCASSLGHDMNNEQFFGPGTRLTVL.

This chain connects TRBV30 to TRBJ2-7; tentative D call: TRBD1 (6 bases). V was cut by 0 bases and J by 3 bases, with 12 bases left in between. CDR1 is GTSNPN, CDR2 SVGIG, per germline (reference sequence). This CDR3 is 14 amino acids long. CDR3 sequence reads: CAWSVSRGDYEQYF. CDR3 DNA: TGTGCCTGGAGTGTATCCAGGGGCGACTACGAGCAGTACTTC. Full variable domain (outside the CDR3, taken from reference TRBV30 and TRBJ2-7): SQTIHQWPATLVQPVGSPLSLECTVEGTSNPNLYWYRQAAGRGLQLLFYSVGIGQISSEVPQNLSASRPQDRQFILSSKKLLLSDSGFYLCAWSVSRGDYEQYFGPGTRLTVT.

This chain joins TRBV11-3 and TRBJ2-5; 7 bases agree with TRBD2. Germline CDR1 and CDR2: SGHNT and YENEEA. Trimming at V came to 5 bases and at J to 3 bases, leaving 12 bases not matched to a gene. This CDR3 has 16 residues. The DNA for the CDR3 is TGTGCCAGCAGCCGCGGGGTGGGGAGGGTCGAAGAGACCCAGTACTTC. It codes for CASSRGVGRVEETQYF.

The rearrangement joins TRBV6-4 to TRBJ1-5; D gene ambiguous. This CDR3 has 13 residues. V was pared by 4 bases and J by 6 bases, with 10 bases between. The germline V gene has CDR1 MRHNA and CDR2 SNTAGT. The CDR3 here is CASSVARGQPQHF. The CDR3 nucleotides are TGTGCCAGCAGTGTCGCCCGCGGTCAGCCCCAGCATTTT.

The chain is built from TRBV27 and TRBJ2-4, with 8 positions matching TRBD1. J lost 8 bases, V lost 5 bases, and 11 bases had no gene match. The CDR3 covers 15 residues. Germline V gene data show CDR1 as MNHEY and CDR2 as SMNVEV (reference sequence). CDR3 DNA sequence: TGTGCCAGCAGTCGGGACAGGCGGACGAGTGACATTCAGTACTTC. It translates to CASSRDRRTSDIQYF.

Written as DNA, the CDR3 is TGTGCCAGCAGTTCACTCTTTGAAGCCAATACGCAGTATTTT. Translation gives CASSSLFEANTQYF. The J gene is TRBJ2-3, the V gene TRBV6-5; D call uncertain. There are 14 residues in the CDR3. Germline V lookup: CDR1 MNHEY, CDR2 SVGAGI. V was pared by 4 bases and J by 7 bases, with 15 bases between.

The chain recombines TRBV5-5 with TRBJ1-1; D gene ambiguous. V was cut by 1 base and J by 0 bases, with 7 bases left in between. The CDR3 spans 14 residues. Germline V gene data show CDR1 as SGHKS and CDR2 as YYEKEE (reference sequence). The CDR3 DNA reads TGTGCCAGCAGCTTGAGCATAATGAACACTGAAGCTTTCTTT. It specifies CASSLSIMNTEAFF.

The chain couples TRBV5-1 to TRBJ2-3; 14 bases are a match to TRBD2. In germline, CDR1 is SGHRS, CDR2 YFSETQ. With 4 bases clipped from V and 2 bases from J, the junction kept 15 bases outside the gene matches. The CDR3 runs to 20 residues. The CDR3 nucleotides read TGCGCCAGCAGCGTGACGGGACTAGCGGGAGTAGGGCCCCCCACAGATACGCAGTATTTT. This translates into CASSVTGLAGVGPPTDTQYF.

The sample holds one count of this clone. The chain's CDR3 is CASSTSLGGLAGGPYNEQFF. The CDR3 coding sequence is TGTGCCAGCAGCACCTCCCTGGGTGGACTAGCGGGAGGGCCCTACAATGAGCAGTTCTTC. The chain couples TRBV7-9 to TRBJ2-1; TRBD2 matches 15 bases. Germline CDR1 is SEHNR and CDR2 is FQNEAQ (reference sequence). The CDR3 runs 20 residues. Unmatched junction bases numbered 13, after V lost 5 bases and J lost 2 bases.

The chain joins TRBV19 to TRBJ2-6; 8 bases are a match to TRBD1. CDR1 is LNHDA and CDR2 is SQIVND in the germline V gene (reference sequence). The CDR3 is 19 amino acids. V lost 3 bases, J lost 0 bases, and 10 bases stayed unmatched. This CDR3 is CASSIARGTGSSGANVLTF. Here the CDR3 DNA reads TGTGCCAGTAGTATTGCCCGGGGGACAGGAAGCTCTGGGGCCAACGTCCTGACTTTC.

The chain uses TRBV19 and TRBJ1-5, with 10 bases aligning to TRBD1. The V gene end was trimmed by 6 bases and the J gene end by 5 bases; junction bases not matched to a gene: 7. The germline V gene encodes CDR1 LNHDA and CDR2 SQIVND (reference sequence). The CDR3 loop spans 15 amino acids. The CDR3 reads CASRSRQGAYQPQHF. The CDR3 coding sequence is TGTGCCAGTAGGTCCCGACAGGGGGCCTATCAGCCCCAGCATTTT. Drawing the rest from reference TRBV19 and TRBJ1-5, the complete variable domain is DGGITQSPKYLFRKEGQNVTLSCEQNLNHDAMYWYRQDPGQGLRLIYYSQIVNDFQKGDIAEGYSVSREKKESFPLTVTSAQKNPTAFYLCASRSRQGAYQPQHFGDGTRLSIL.

This clone was found once. The chain carries TRBV28 and TRBJ2-7, with unresolved D. Trimming took 1 base from V and 2 from J, leaving 15 bases between them. This CDR3 spans 16 amino acids. Germline-derived CDR1 and CDR2 are MDHEN and SYDVKM. The CDR3 nucleotides read TGTGCCAGCAGTTTATCCCCCCAGACACTTACCTACGAGCAGTACTTC. Translated: CASSLSPQTLTYEQYF.

J is TRBJ2-2 and V is TRBV30; no clear D. V was clipped by 3 bases and J by 1 base, with 9 bases between them. Germline V CDR1 and CDR2: GTSNPN, SVGIG (reference sequence). The CDR3 sequence is 14 residues long. The CDR3 protein is CAWRRSGNTGELFF. DNA of the CDR3: TGTGCCTGGAGGCGTTCGGGGAACACCGGGGAGCTGTTTTTT.

The chain couples TRBV12-3 or TRBV12-4 to TRBJ1-2, with 7 bases that match TRBD1. The V gene end was trimmed by 8 bases and the J gene end by 5 bases; junction bases not matched to a gene: 8. This CDR3 has 13 amino acids. The CDR3 nucleotides read TGTGCCAGCGTCGCAGGGGGTGGGTATGGCTACACCTTC. Translated, it gives CASVAGGGYGYTF.

The chain recombines TRBV6-6 with TRBJ1-5, with 8 bases matching TRBD1. Germline CDR1 MNHNY, CDR2 SVGAGI (reference sequence). CDR3 length equals 21 residues. J lost 2 bases, V lost 8 bases, and 26 bases had no gene match. CDR3: CASGFPGTGGEMRKCNQPQHF. The CDR3 nucleotides are TGTGCCAGCGGCTTCCCCGGGACAGGAGGCGAGATGAGGAAGTGCAATCAGCCCCAGCATTTT.

The gene calls are TRBV10-3 and TRBJ2-3; TRBD2 matches 11 bases. Germline CDR1 reads ENHRY; CDR2 reads SYGVKD. This CDR3 has 16 amino acids. Trimming took 0 bases from V and 5 from J; bases not matched to a gene: 4. The CDR3 DNA sequence: TGTGCCATCAGTGAGTCCCTAGCGGGAGGTCGAGATACGCAGTATTTT. Its protein is CAISESLAGGRDTQYF.

V gene TRBV6-1 combines with J gene TRBJ2-5; D unclear. V was cut by 1 base and J by 2 bases, with 8 bases left in between. CDR3 size: 14 residues. Germline V gene data show CDR1 as MNHNS and CDR2 as SASEGT. CDR3 in DNA: TGTGCCAGCAGTGAAGGACTGCTTCAAGAGACCCAGTACTTC. It codes for CASSEGLLQETQYF.

DNA of the CDR3: TGTGCCAGCAGTGAACGGGGGCGAGGACAGGGGACCCCTCCCAATGAGCAGTTCTTC. It codes for CASSERGRGQGTPPNEQFF. The V and J genes are TRBV6-1 and TRBJ2-1; TRBD1 matches 9 bases. J was trimmed by 6 bases and V by 2 bases; bases with no gene match: 17. The CDR3 runs to 19 residues. Germline V CDR1 and CDR2: MNHNS, SASEGT.

This sequence joins TRBV12-3 or TRBV12-4 and TRBJ2-7; no reliable D call. CDR3 size: 13 residues. The V gene lost 3 bases and the J gene lost 6 bases, with 12 bases spanning the gap. The CDR3 region is CASSFFGSGEQYF. DNA of the CDR3: TGTGCCAGCAGTTTCTTTGGGTCGGGCGAGCAGTACTTC.

This sequence joins TRBV19 and TRBJ2-1; D gene uncertain. Germline lookup yields CDR1 LNHDA and CDR2 SQIVND (reference sequence). The CDR3 spans 14 residues. V lost 1 base and J 3 bases, leaving 7 bases between the germline ends. Here the CDR3 DNA reads TGTGCCAGTAGTATAGGTACAGACTACAATGAGCAGTTCTTC. It specifies CASSIGTDYNEQFF.

This rearrangement joins TRBV7-2 to TRBJ2-1; 7 bases are a match to TRBD2. There are 14 residues in the CDR3. Germline assignment: CDR1 SGHTA and CDR2 FQGNSA. The V segment lost 3 bases and the J segment 9 bases; nucleotides outside the gene matches: 8. The CDR3 here is CASSFGLEYGEQFF. In DNA, the CDR3 is TGTGCCAGCAGCTTCGGACTAGAGTACGGTGAGCAGTTCTTC.

The chain joins TRBV11-2 to TRBJ1-5; tentatively, D is TRBD1 (5 bases). This CDR3 region has 14 residues. The germline CDR1 and CDR2 sequences are SGHAT and FQNNGV. With 1 base removed from V and 6 bases from J, the gap between germline ends came to 10 bases. The CDR3 coding sequence is TGTGCCAGCAGCTTAGCAGGGAATCGTCAGCCCCAGCATTTT. It encodes CASSLAGNRQPQHF. The full variable domain, with the rest looked up from reference TRBV11-2 and TRBJ1-5, is EAGVAQSPRYKIIEKRQSVAFWCNPISGHATLYWYQQILGQGPKLLIQFQNNGVVDDSQLPKDRFSAERLKGVDSTLKIQPAKLEDSAVYLCASSLAGNRQPQHFGDGTRLSIL.

The V call is TRBV28, the J call TRBJ1-2; TRBD1 matches at 8 bases. The CDR3 runs to 14 residues. The germline V gene has CDR1 MDHEN and CDR2 SYDVKM. Trimming cost V 4 bases and J 8 bases; bases outside gene matches: 9. CDR3 nucleotides: TGTGCCAGCAGTTCAGGACAGGGAATAGTAGGCTACACCTTC. Translating it yields CASSSGQGIVGYTF.